The clone carrying this T cell receptor beta chain was found many times. This entry comes from a study of neurological immune-mediated disorders. Over 170 million TCR-beta sequences, together covering 15-18 subjects, were produced by every individual sequencing run that was carried out. TCRdb passed the 5' RACE reads through MiXCR, listing each CDR3 protein once. The repertoire holds some 30,000 distinct CDR3 sequences, with about an eighth as singletons. Indicated time point: longitudinal time-point 2. This receptor was taken from a woman in her forties in good health. What was sequenced was PBMCs.

CDR3 residues: CASSLGSSLSTDTQYF. The CDR3 nucleotides are TGTGCCAGCAGCTTAGGGTCAAGCCTTAGCACAGATACGCAGTATTTT. This chain connects TRBV7-8 to TRBJ2-3; no firm D call. Germline CDR1 SGHVS, CDR2 FQNEAQ. With 1 base removed from V and 0 bases from J, the gap between germline ends came to 11 bases. The CDR3 loop spans 16 amino acids.